Below, one TCR beta chain is given with its context. Its antigen remains unidentified. This record belongs to a study of cytomegalovirus exposure and HLA in healthy donors. The overall study: Early release data held approximately 81 million unique TCRs from HLA-typed donors.

The CDR3 consists of 14 residues. The V gene's germline CDR1 is SGHTA and CDR2 FQGNSA. V was clipped by 1 base and J by 2 bases, with 9 bases between them. Overall study results and limits: The study recorded 164 TCR beta chains that were cytomegalovirus-associated.

PCR primers comprised 60 Vbeta and 13 Jbeta primers. The data were produced by immunoSEQ multiplex PCR, yet TCRdb's version contains in-frame clones alone and is incomplete. Here the sample spans more than 85,000 clones, approximately 78% being singletons. Samples came from healthy bone marrow donors. The clonotype originates from a woman in her twenties or thirties in good health and CMV-seronegative. The chain couples TRBV7-2 to TRBJ2-7; possible D gene TRBD1, 5 bases. Specimen: PBMCs. Here the CDR3 DNA reads TGTGCCAGCAGCTTAGGAAGGGGAACCTACGAGCAGTACTTC. Residues: CASSLGRGTYEQYF. The whole variable domain, remainder taken from reference TRBV7-2 and TRBJ2-7, is GAGVSQSPSNKVTEKGKDVELRCDPISGHTALYWYRQSLGQGLEFLIYFQGNSAPDKSGLPSDRFSAERTGGSVSTLTIQRTQQEDSAVYLCASSLGRGTYEQYFGPGTRLTVT.